This T cell receptor beta chain was sequenced during a study of cytomegalovirus exposure and HLA in healthy donors. Primers for the PCR totalled 60 Vbeta and 13 Jbeta. TCRdb's table, derived via immunoSEQ multiplex PCR, lists solely in-frame clones and lacks some. The sample yields tens of thousands of clones, just over 70% seen once. Germline CDR1 is SGHNT and CDR2 is YENEEA. The CDR3 sequence is 14 residues long. Trimming pared 0 bases from V and 6 bases from J, leaving 9 bases between. The sequence derives from a man aged 55 to 69 in good health and CMV-seronegative. Sequenced input: PBMCs. The chain links TRBV11-3 to TRBJ1-5; no clear D gene. In DNA, the CDR3 is TGTGCCAGCAGCTTAGAGGCAGTGGTTCAGCCCCAGCATTTT. Amino acid sequence: CASSLEAVVQPQHF.